Presented here are 22 T cell receptor beta chains from one specimen sequenced in a study of T cells in Graves' hyperthyroidism and ophthalmopathy (dated by TCRdb to the late 2010s). Libraries were made using multiplex PCR. Sequencing took place on an Illumina HiSeq 2000. The TCR beta CDR3 regions were amplified from RNA transcripts. The TCR CDR3 was subjected to a first round of RT-PCR using the HTBI primer set and the Qiagen OneStep RT-PCR kit. TCRdb reran the public reads through fastp at Q25 and MiXCR, keeping productive beta chains. CDR3 protein sequences are deduplicated, and each keeps its most common genes and DNA. The sample yields 360,000 or so distinct CDR3 sequences; approximately 14% were counted once. The ten largest clones take up about 21% of the sample. The sample was blood. These receptors all come from a woman in her fifties or sixties with Graves' ophthalmopathy.

The table lists this clonotype with many counts. The rearrangement joins TRBV7-9 to TRBJ2-1; 8 nucleotides agree with TRBD2. The V and J ends lost 1 base and 7 bases, in that order; junction bases with no gene match: 9. This CDR3 comprises 16 residues. In germline, CDR1 is SEHNR, CDR2 FQNEAQ (reference sequence). This chain's CDR3 is CASSLGAGGPSNEQFF. CDR3 bases: TGTGCCAGCAGCTTAGGTGCGGGAGGCCCCTCTAATGAGCAGTTCTTC.

In its sample, this clonotype was seen many times. The J gene is TRBJ2-7, the V gene TRBV2, with 7 nucleotides matching TRBD2. The germline V gene encodes CDR1 SNHLY and CDR2 FYNNEI. After removal of 0 bases from V and 5 bases from J, the junction contained 13 bases not matched to a gene. This CDR3 is built from 17 residues. The CDR3 reads CASSEARGGTKAHEQYF. CDR3 bases: TGTGCCAGCAGTGAAGCGCGGGGAGGGACTAAGGCCCACGAGCAGTACTTC.

This sequence joins TRBV9 and TRBJ2-6; tentatively, D is TRBD2 (7 bases). The CDR3 totals 18 residues. Germline V gene data show CDR1 as SGDLS and CDR2 as YYNGEE. Trimming left V 0 bases short and J 2 bases short, with 15 bases between. The CDR3 DNA reads as TGTGCCAGCAGCGTAGAAGGGGGGCGGGAGACTGGGGCCAACGTCCTGACTTTC. It specifies CASSVEGGRETGANVLTF.

The V gene is TRBV7-9, the J gene TRBJ1-4; D call uncertain. Germline CDR1 reads SEHNR; CDR2 reads FQNEAQ (reference sequence). V was shortened by 0 bases and J by 5 bases, with 13 bases between the two germline ends. This CDR3 spans 16 amino acids. CDR3 region: CASSLAGGFTNEKLFF. The CDR3 region has the DNA TGTGCCAGCAGCTTAGCGGGAGGGTTTACCAATGAAAAACTGTTTTTT.

In this sample, this clonotype turned up once. With a much larger clone just one base away, this may be a read error. The V and J genes are TRBV28 and TRBJ2-7, with 10 bases aligning to TRBD2. V lost 4 bases to trimming and J lost 7 bases; unmatched junction nucleotides: 13. Per the germline V gene, CDR1 is MDHEN and CDR2 is SYDVKM. The CDR3 spans 16 residues. The CDR3 spells CASSSIPPAGGGEQYF. Here the CDR3 DNA reads TGTGCCAGCAGTTCAATCCCACCAGCGGGAGGGGGGGAGCAGTACTTC.

The chain combines TRBV25-1 with TRBJ2-5; D is uncertain. Germline V gene sequence: CDR1 MGHDK, CDR2 SYGVNS. The CDR3 is made up of 10 amino acids. V was cut by 10 bases and J by 3 bases, with 6 bases left in between. DNA of the CDR3: TGTGCCACCATGAAAGAGACCCAGTACTTC. Its translation is CATMKETQYF.

The CDR3 region is CASSSRQGRNNEKLFF. CDR3 nucleotides: TGTGCCAGCAGTTCCCGGCAGGGTCGGAATAATGAAAAACTGTTTTTT. V is TRBV28 and J is TRBJ1-4, with D possibly matching TRBD1 (5 bases). The CDR3 sequence is 16 residues long. V lost 4 bases and J 4 bases, leaving 16 bases between the germline ends. Germline V gene lookup returns CDR1 MDHEN and CDR2 SYDVKM.

This clonotype was counted at least ten times. This CDR3 reads CASSLGRRAISYEQYF. CDR3 in DNA: TGCGCCAGCAGCTTGGGGCGGCGGGCGATCTCCTACGAGCAGTACTTC. V gene TRBV5-1 combines with J gene TRBJ2-7; possible D gene TRBD2, 5 bases. The CDR3 is 16 amino acids. Trimming took off 0 bases at V and 0 bases at J, with 13 bases between the two ends. CDR1 is SGHRS and CDR2 is YFSETQ in the germline V gene.

This clonotype showed up just a few times. Here the CDR3 DNA reads TGTGCCAGCAGTTTGTCGTACGGACAAGAGACCCAGTACTTC. Protein product: CASSLSYGQETQYF. The rearrangement links TRBV28 to TRBJ2-5; D is uncertain. This CDR3 comprises 14 residues. From germline, CDR1 is MDHEN and CDR2 SYDVKM. Deletions cut 3 bases from V and 2 bases from J, with 10 bases between. Looking up the rest from reference TRBV28 and TRBJ2-5 gives the full variable domain: DVKVTQSSRYLVKRTGEKVFLECVQDMDHENMFWYRQDPGLGLRLIYFSYDVKMKEKGDIPEGYSVSREKKERFSLILESASTNQTSMYLCASSLSYGQETQYFGPGTRLLVL.

This sequence joins TRBV19 and TRBJ2-3, with D perhaps being TRBD1 or TRBD2 (5 bases each). The CDR3 has 15 residues. Germline CDR1 reads LNHDA; CDR2 reads SQIVND (reference sequence). V was clipped by 6 bases and J by 0 bases, with 13 bases between them. The DNA of the CDR3 is TGTGCCAGTAGCAAAGGGACGGTTAGCACAGATACGCAGTATTTT. It specifies CASSKGTVSTDTQYF.

This clonotype was recorded at least ten times. This rearrangement joins TRBV27 to TRBJ2-1; no firm D call. CDR1 is MNHEY and CDR2 is SMNVEV in the germline V gene (reference sequence). The CDR3 loop spans 14 amino acids. The V gene lost 2 bases and the J gene lost 5 bases, with 10 bases spanning the gap. As DNA, the CDR3 is TGTGCCAGCAGTTTAGAAGGCGGAGACAATGAGCAGTTCTTC. It translates to CASSLEGGDNEQFF.

The V and J genes are TRBV5-4 and TRBJ2-5; D perhaps matches TRBD2 (6 bases). Looked up from germline, CDR1 is SGHNT and CDR2 is YYREEE (reference sequence). This CDR3 contains 16 residues. V lost 4 bases and J 0 bases, leaving 16 bases between the germline ends. CDR3 amino acids: CASSLPGSTYQETQYF. The CDR3 DNA follows: TGTGCCAGCAGCCTCCCCGGGAGCACGTACCAAGAGACCCAGTACTTC. The full variable domain, in which reference TRBV5-4 and TRBJ2-5 provide the parts outside the CDR3, is ETGVTQSPTHLIKTRGQQVTLRCSSQSGHNTVSWYQQALGQGPQFIFQYYREEENGRGNFPPRFSGLQFPNYSSELNVNALELDDSALYLCASSLPGSTYQETQYFGPGTRLLVL.

This clonotype was observed at least ten times. The V and J genes are TRBV28 and TRBJ2-3, with 10 bases identical to TRBD2. Germline-derived CDR1 and CDR2 are MDHEN and SYDVKM. The length of the CDR3 is 16 residues. J was trimmed by 3 bases and V by 6 bases; bases with no gene match: 9. As DNA, the CDR3 is TGTGCCAGCAGATGCAGACTAGCGGGTACAACAGATACGCAGTATTTT. It codes for CASRCRLAGTTDTQYF.

This clonotype was counted ten times or more. This sequence joins TRBV10-1 and TRBJ2-3, with D possibly being TRBD2 (6 bases). Trimming removed 2 bases at V and 0 bases at J, with 12 bases between. Germline CDR1 WNHNN, CDR2 SYGVQD (reference sequence). The CDR3 extends over 16 amino acids. For the CDR3, the DNA is TGCGCCAGCAGTGAGGCCGGGACTTCTAGCACAGATACGCAGTATTTT. It yields the protein CASSEAGTSSTDTQYF.

This clonotype was recorded at least ten times. The chain carries TRBV5-1 and TRBJ1-3; 7 nucleotides align to TRBD1. The CDR3 covers 15 residues. Trimming cost V 4 bases and J 2 bases; bases outside gene matches: 6. Germline CDR1 and CDR2: SGHRS and YFSETQ. The CDR3 loop is CASSRAGTAGNTIYF. CDR3 sequence (DNA): TGCGCCAGCAGCCGAGCCGGGACAGCTGGAAACACCATATATTTT.

This clonotype was recorded at least ten times. This chain links TRBV18 with TRBJ2-1, with a weak D call TRBD1 (6 bases). The V end lost 2 bases, the J end lost 4 bases, and 12 bases lay between the germline ends. Germline assignment: CDR1 KGHSH and CDR2 LQKENI. The length of the CDR3 is 15 residues. Here the CDR3 DNA reads TGTGCCAGCTCACCAGGTCCAGGGGATTACAATGAGCAGTTCTTC. Its protein product is CASSPGPGDYNEQFF. Drawing the rest from reference TRBV18 and TRBJ2-1, the complete variable domain is NAGVMQNPRHLVRRRGQEARLRCSPMKGHSHVYWYRQLPEEGLKFMVYLQKENIIDESGMPKERFSAEFPKEGPSILRIQQVVRGDSAAYFCASSPGPGDYNEQFFGPGTRLTVL.

This clonotype occurred once. With a much larger clone just one base away, this may be a read error. The chain carries TRBV7-9 and TRBJ1-4; D is unresolved. Per the germline V gene, CDR1 is SEHNR and CDR2 is FQNEAQ (reference sequence). This CDR3 has 14 residues. V was trimmed by 4 bases and J by 7 bases, leaving 13 bases between them. CDR3 nucleotides: TGTGCCAGCAGCTCTCACCAAAGGAGTGAAAAACTGTTTTTT. It specifies CASSSHQRSEKLFF.

This clonotype was picked up a small number of times. The chain is built from TRBV6-2 or TRBV6-3 and TRBJ1-4, with no clear D. Germline V lookup: CDR1 MNHEY, CDR2 SVGEGT. V lost 0 bases and J lost 8, with 13 bases in between. The CDR3 is 15 amino acids. CDR3 protein: CASSYSSVEVEKLFF. The CDR3 region has the DNA TGTGCCAGCAGTTACTCTTCGGTAGAGGTGGAAAAACTGTTTTTT.

This clonotype was seen a few times. V and J are TRBV27 and TRBJ2-1; TRBD1 matches at 7 bases. CDR1 and CDR2 from the germline V gene are MNHEY and SMNVEV (reference sequence). The CDR3 has 14 residues. The trim removed 4 bases at V and 6 bases at J, leaving 6 bases unmatched. This CDR3 reads CASSYPTGSNEQFF. CDR3 coding DNA: TGTGCCAGCAGTTACCCGACAGGGTCCAATGAGCAGTTCTTC.

This clonotype has a count of ten or more. V and J are TRBV12-3 or TRBV12-4 and TRBJ2-1; TRBD1 or TRBD2 may be the D gene (5 bases each). Trimming shortened V by 3 bases and J by 10 bases, and 13 bases separated the two germline ends. The length of the CDR3 is 13 residues. The CDR3 DNA sequence: TGTGCCAGCAGTTTTGGATGGGGGAGCGAGCAGTTCTTC. Protein sequence: CASSFGWGSEQFF.

Here the CDR3 reads CAAQGAKGNTIYF. Here the CDR3 DNA reads TGTGCCGCGCAAGGGGCGAAAGGAAACACCATATATTTT. The rearrangement joins TRBV19 to TRBJ1-3; D possibly corresponds to TRBD1 (5 bases). Trimming removed 11 bases from V and 4 bases from J, with 15 bases in between. Germline lookup yields CDR1 LNHDA and CDR2 SQIVND (reference sequence). The CDR3 has 13 residues.

This clonotype was observed at least ten times. V and J are TRBV6-1 and TRBJ1-1; 11 positions match TRBD1. Germline trimming cut 5 bases from V and 5 bases from J; bases unmatched to any gene: 7. CDR3 length: 15 residues. Per the germline V gene, CDR1 is MNHNS and CDR2 is SASEGT. The CDR3 DNA reads as TGTGCCAGCAGTAGAGGGGGACAGGGGGGGACTGAAGCTTTCTTT. Translated: CASSRGGQGGTEAFF.